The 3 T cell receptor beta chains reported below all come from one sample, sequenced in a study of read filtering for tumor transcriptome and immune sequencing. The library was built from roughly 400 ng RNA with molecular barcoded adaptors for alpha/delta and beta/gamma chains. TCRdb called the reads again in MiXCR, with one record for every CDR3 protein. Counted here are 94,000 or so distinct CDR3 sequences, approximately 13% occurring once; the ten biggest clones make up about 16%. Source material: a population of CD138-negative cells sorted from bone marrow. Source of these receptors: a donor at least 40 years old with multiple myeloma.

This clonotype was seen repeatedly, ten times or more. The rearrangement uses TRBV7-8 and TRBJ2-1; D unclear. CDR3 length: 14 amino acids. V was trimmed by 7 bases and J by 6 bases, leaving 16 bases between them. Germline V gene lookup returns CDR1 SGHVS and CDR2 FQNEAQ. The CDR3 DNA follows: TGTGCCAGCACGACCGAGAGAAATCTCAATGAGCAGTTCTTC. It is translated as CASTTERNLNEQFF.

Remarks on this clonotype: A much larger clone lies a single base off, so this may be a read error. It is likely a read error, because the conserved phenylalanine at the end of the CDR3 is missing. The CDR3 loop is CSASPNRDSNQPQHL. The CDR3 DNA sequence: TGCAGCGCGAGTCCCAATAGGGATAGCAATCAGCCCCAGCATCTT. The chain joins TRBV20-1 to TRBJ1-5, with D uncertain. In germline, CDR1 is DFQATT, CDR2 SNEGSKA (reference sequence). CDR3 size: 15 residues.

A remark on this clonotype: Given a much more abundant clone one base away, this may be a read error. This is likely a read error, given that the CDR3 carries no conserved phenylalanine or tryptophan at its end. CDR3 coding DNA: TGCAGCGTTGAAATTGGACAGGGAAAGACCCAGTACCTC. This codes for CSVEIGQGKTQYL. The chain uses TRBV29-1 and TRBJ2-5; 8 nucleotides line up with TRBD1. Losses at the gene ends were 2 bases for V and 6 bases for J; bases not matched to a gene: 5. This CDR3 is 13 amino acids long. CDR1 and CDR2 from the germline V gene are SQVTM and ANQGSEA.